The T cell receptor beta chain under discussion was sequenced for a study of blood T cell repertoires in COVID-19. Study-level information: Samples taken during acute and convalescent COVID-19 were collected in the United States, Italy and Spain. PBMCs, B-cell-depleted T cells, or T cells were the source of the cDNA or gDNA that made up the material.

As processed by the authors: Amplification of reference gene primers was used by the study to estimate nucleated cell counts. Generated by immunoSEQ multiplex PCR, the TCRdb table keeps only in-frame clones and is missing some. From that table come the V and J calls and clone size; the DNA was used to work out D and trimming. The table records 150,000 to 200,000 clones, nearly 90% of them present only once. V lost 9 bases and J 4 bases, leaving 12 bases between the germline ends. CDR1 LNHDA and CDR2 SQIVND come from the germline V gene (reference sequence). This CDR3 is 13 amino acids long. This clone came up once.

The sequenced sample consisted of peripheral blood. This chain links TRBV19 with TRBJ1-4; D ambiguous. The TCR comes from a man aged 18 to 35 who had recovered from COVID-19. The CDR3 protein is CASMQALNEKLFF. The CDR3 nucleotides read TGTGCCAGCATGCAGGCCCTTAATGAAAAACTGTTTTTT. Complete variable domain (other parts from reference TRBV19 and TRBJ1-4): DGGITQSPKYLFRKEGQNVTLSCEQNLNHDAMYWYRQDPGQGLRLIYYSQIVNDFQKGDIAEGYSVSREKKESFPLTVTSAQKNPTAFYLCASMQALNEKLFFGSGTQLSVL.